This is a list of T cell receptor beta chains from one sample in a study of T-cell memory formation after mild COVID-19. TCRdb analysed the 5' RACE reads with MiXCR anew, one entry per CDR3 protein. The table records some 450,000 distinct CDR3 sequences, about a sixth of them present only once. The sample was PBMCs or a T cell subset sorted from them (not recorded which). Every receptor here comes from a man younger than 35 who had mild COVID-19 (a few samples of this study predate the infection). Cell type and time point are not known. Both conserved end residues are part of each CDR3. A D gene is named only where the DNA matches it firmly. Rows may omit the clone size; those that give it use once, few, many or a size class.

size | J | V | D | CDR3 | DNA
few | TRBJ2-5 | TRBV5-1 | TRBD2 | CASSSSTSGGASETQYF | TGCGCCAGCAGCTCCTCGACTAGCGGGGGGGCGTCGGAGACCCAGTACTTC
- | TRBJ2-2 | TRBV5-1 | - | CASSFAGPNTGELFF | TGCGCCAGCAGCTTCGCGGGACCGAACACCGGGGAGCTGTTTTTT
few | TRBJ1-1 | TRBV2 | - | CARVGTLYGFF | TGTGCCAGAGTCGGGACCCTCTACGGTTTCTTT
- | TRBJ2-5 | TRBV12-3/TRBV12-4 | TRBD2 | CATQPRAGAGETQYF | TGTGCCACCCAACCCCGAGCGGGGGCCGGGGAGACCCAGTACTTC
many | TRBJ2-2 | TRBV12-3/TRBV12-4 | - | CASSFRTGELFF | TGTGCCAGCAGTTTTAGGACCGGGGAGCTGTTTTTT
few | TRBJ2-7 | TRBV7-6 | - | CASSAGHSEQYF | TGTGCCAGCAGCGCGGGACATTCCGAGCAGTACTTC
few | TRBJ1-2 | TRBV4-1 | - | CASSSAVANYGYTF | TGCGCCAGCAGCTCGGCGGTAGCTAACTATGGCTACACCTTC
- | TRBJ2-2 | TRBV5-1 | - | CASNRLTDPTGELFF | TGCGCCAGCAACCGACTAACGGACCCCACCGGGGAGCTGTTTTTT
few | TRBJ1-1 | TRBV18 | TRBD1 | CASSPPGTGGEAFF | TGTGCCAGCTCACCCCCGGGAACAGGGGGAGAAGCTTTCTTT
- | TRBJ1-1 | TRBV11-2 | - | CASSLILKAEAFF | TGTGCCAGCAGCTTAATACTAAAGGCTGAAGCTTTCTTT
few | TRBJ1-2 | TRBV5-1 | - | CASSWAGEDGYTF | TGCGCCAGCAGCTGGGCAGGGGAGGATGGCTACACCTTC
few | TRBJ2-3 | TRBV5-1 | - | CASSRVQDGLDTQYF | TGCGCCAGCAGCCGAGTCCAGGACGGTCTGGATACGCAGTATTTT
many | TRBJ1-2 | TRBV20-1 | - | CSARGGRVDGYTF | TGCAGTGCTAGAGGTGGGCGAGTAGACGGCTACACCTTC
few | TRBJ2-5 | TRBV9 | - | CASSVATGEETQYF | TGTGCCAGCAGCGTAGCTACGGGAGAAGAGACCCAGTACTTC
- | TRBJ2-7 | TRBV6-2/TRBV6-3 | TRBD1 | CASTEVGQGLYEQYF | TGTGCCAGCACCGAAGTCGGACAGGGTCTCTACGAGCAGTACTTC
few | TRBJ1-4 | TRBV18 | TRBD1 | CASSPTGVIEKLFF | TGTGCCAGCTCACCGACAGGGGTAATTGAAAAACTGTTTTTT
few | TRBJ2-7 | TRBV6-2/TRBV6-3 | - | CASSYWQGSEQYF | TGTGCCAGCAGTTACTGGCAGGGGTCCGAGCAGTACTTC
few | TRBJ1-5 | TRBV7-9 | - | CASSPQLPPGQPQHF | TGTGCCAGCAGCCCTCAATTACCCCCCGGTCAGCCCCAGCATTTT
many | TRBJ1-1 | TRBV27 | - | CASRPGLPNTEAFF | TGTGCCAGCCGCCCTGGGCTTCCGAACACTGAAGCTTTCTTT
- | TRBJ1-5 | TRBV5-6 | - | CASSLRQASNQPQHF | TGTGCCAGCAGCTTGCGGCAGGCCAGCAATCAGCCCCAGCATTTT
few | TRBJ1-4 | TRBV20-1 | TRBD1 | CSARTGGSNEKLFF | TGCAGTGCAAGAACAGGGGGATCTAATGAAAAACTGTTTTTT
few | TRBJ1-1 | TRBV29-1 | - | CSVLLGATEAFF | TGCAGCGTTCTCCTGGGTGCCACTGAAGCTTTCTTT
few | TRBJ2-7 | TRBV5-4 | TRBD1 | CASSFGQVNEQYF | TGTGCCAGCAGCTTCGGACAGGTGAACGAGCAGTACTTC
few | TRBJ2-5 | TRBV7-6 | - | CASSSPGGWGETQYF | TGTGCCAGCAGCTCCCCGGGGGGCTGGGGAGAGACCCAGTACTTC
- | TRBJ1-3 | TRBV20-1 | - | CSAREAPHGNTIYF | TGCAGTGCTAGAGAGGCCCCCCACGGAAACACCATATATTTT
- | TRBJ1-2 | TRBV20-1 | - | CSAGTGSAGYTF | TGCAGTGCTGGAACAGGGTCGGCAGGCTACACCTTC
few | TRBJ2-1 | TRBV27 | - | CASSLTAGAHNEQFF | TGTGCCAGCAGTTTAACTGCGGGGGCCCACAATGAGCAGTTCTTC
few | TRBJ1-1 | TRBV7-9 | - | CASSLEGPRNTEAFF | TGTGCCAGCAGCTTAGAGGGACCGCGGAACACTGAAGCTTTCTTT
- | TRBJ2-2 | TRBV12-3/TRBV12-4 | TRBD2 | CASSLYGWEGTNTGELFF | TGTGCCAGCAGTTTATATGGCTGGGAGGGCACGAACACCGGGGAGCTGTTTTTT
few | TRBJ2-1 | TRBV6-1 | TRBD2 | CASSVPGLAGGRKQFF | TGTGCCAGCAGTGTACCGGGACTAGCGGGGGGTAGGAAGCAGTTCTTC
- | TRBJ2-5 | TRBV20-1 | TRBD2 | CSAIRTSGSGAQYF | TGCAGTGCTATTCGGACTAGCGGCTCCGGGGCCCAGTACTTC
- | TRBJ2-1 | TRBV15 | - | CATSRVLGRGNEQFF | TGTGCCACCAGCAGAGTGTTAGGTAGAGGTAATGAGCAGTTCTTC
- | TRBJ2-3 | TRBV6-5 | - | CASSTIRVADTQYF | TGTGCCAGCAGTACAATTCGTGTAGCAGATACGCAGTATTTT
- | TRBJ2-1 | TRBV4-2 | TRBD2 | CASSPLAGVAYNEQFF | TGTGCCAGCAGCCCATTAGCGGGGGTAGCCTACAATGAGCAGTTCTTC
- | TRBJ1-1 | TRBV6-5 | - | CASSLDVRTEAFF | TGTGCCAGCAGTTTAGATGTCCGCACCGAAGCTTTCTTT
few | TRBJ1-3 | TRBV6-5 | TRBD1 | CASSYTDPGQNGNTIYF | TGTGCCAGCAGTTACACGGACCCGGGACAGAATGGAAACACCATATATTTT
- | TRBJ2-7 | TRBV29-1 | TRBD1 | CSVVFRDSSYEQYF | TGCAGCGTTGTCTTCCGGGACAGTTCCTACGAGCAGTACTTC
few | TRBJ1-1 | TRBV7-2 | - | CASSPHGTVATEAFF | TGTGCCAGCAGCCCCCATGGGACGGTGGCCACTGAAGCTTTCTTT
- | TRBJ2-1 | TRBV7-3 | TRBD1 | CASSLRTGDVLQQFF | TGTGCCAGCAGCTTAAGGACAGGTGACGTATTGCAGCAGTTCTTC
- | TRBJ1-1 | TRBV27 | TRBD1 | CASSSTIGDRGNTEAFF | TGTGCCAGCAGTTCAACGATAGGGGACAGGGGGAACACTGAAGCTTTCTTT
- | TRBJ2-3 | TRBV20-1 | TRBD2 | CSARTSGGPDTQYF | TGCAGTGCTAGAACTAGCGGGGGACCAGATACGCAGTATTTT
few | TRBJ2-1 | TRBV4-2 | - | CASSQDWGTNEQFF | TGTGCCAGCAGCCAAGATTGGGGGACCAATGAGCAGTTCTTC
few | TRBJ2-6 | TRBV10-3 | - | CAISETGLGANVLTF | TGTGCCATCAGTGAGACAGGCCTTGGGGCCAACGTCCTGACTTTC
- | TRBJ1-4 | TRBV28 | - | CATQAREEKLFF | TGTGCCACCCAGGCCAGGGAAGAAAAACTGTTTTTT
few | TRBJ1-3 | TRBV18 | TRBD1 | CASSPGPTGNSGNTIYF | TGTGCCAGCTCACCCGGGCCGACAGGGAACTCTGGAAACACCATATATTTT
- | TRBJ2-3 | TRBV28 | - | CASSLGVEDTQYF | TGTGCCAGCAGTCTAGGGGTTGAAGATACGCAGTATTTT
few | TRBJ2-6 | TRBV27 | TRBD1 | CASSYAGDRGRGANVLTF | TGTGCCAGCAGTTACGCCGGGGACAGGGGAAGAGGGGCCAACGTCCTGACTTTC
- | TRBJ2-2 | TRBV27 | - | CASRTQVNTGELFF | TGTGCCAGCAGAACACAGGTTAACACCGGGGAGCTGTTTTTT
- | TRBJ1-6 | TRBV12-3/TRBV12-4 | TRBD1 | CASSGDSRSSYNSPLHF | TGTGCCAGCAGCGGGGACAGCAGGAGCTCCTATAATTCACCCCTCCACTTT
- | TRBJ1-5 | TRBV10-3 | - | CAISESWLRGNQPQHF | TGTGCCATCAGTGAGTCCTGGCTACGAGGCAATCAGCCCCAGCATTTT
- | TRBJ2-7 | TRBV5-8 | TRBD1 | CASSLDRTGGHEQYF | TGTGCCAGCAGCTTGGACAGGACAGGGGGCCACGAGCAGTACTTC
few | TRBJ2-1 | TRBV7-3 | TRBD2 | CASTGGASEQFF | TGTGCCAGCACCGGGGGGGCCAGCGAGCAGTTCTTC
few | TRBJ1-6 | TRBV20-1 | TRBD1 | CSARAGGQGFNSPLHF | TGCAGTGCTAGAGCCGGGGGACAGGGGTTTAATTCACCCCTCCACTTT
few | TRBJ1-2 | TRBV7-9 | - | CASTLHSNYGYTF | TGTGCCAGCACCCTTCACTCGAACTATGGCTACACCTTC
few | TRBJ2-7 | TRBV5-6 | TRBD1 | CASSSEADRAPFEQYF | TGTGCCAGCAGCTCCGAGGCCGACAGGGCCCCTTTCGAGCAGTACTTC
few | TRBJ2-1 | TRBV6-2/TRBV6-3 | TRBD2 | CASSYGWRGNYNEQFF | TGTGCCAGCAGTTACGGGTGGCGGGGGAACTACAATGAGCAGTTCTTC
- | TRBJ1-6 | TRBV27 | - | CASKGPINSPLHF | TGTGCCAGCAAGGGACCGATTAATTCACCCCTCCACTTT
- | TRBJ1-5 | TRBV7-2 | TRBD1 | CASSEDRGGQPQHF | TGTGCCAGCAGCGAGGACAGGGGAGGCCAGCCCCAGCATTTT
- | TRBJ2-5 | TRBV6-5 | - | CASRTPGTKETQYF | TGTGCCAGCAGGACCCCCGGGACGAAAGAGACCCAGTACTTC